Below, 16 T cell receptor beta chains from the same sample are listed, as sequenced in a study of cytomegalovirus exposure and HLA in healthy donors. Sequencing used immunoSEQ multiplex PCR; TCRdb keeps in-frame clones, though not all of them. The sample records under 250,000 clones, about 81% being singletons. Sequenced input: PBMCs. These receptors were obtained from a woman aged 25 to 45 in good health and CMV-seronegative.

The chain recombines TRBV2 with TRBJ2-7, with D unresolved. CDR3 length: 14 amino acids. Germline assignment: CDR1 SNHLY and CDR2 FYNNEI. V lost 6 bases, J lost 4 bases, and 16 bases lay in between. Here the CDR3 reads CASRANWILYEQYF. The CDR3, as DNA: TGTGCCAGCAGAGCGAACTGGATACTATACGAGCAGTACTTC.

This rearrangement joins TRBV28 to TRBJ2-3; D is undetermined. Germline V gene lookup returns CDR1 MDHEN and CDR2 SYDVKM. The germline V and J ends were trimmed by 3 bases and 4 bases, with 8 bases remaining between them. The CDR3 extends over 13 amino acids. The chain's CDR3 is CASSLIAPDTQYF. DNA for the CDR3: TGTGCCAGCAGTTTGATAGCCCCAGATACGCAGTATTTT.

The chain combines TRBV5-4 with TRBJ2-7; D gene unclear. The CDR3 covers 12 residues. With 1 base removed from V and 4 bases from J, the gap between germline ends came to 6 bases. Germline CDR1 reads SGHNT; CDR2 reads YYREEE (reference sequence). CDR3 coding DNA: TGTGCCAGCAGCTTGTCTAGTTACGAGCAGTACTTC. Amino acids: CASSLSSYEQYF. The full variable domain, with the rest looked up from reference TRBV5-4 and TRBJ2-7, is ETGVTQSPTHLIKTRGQQVTLRCSSQSGHNTVSWYQQALGQGPQFIFQYYREEENGRGNFPPRFSGLQFPNYSSELNVNALELDDSALYLCASSLSSYEQYFGPGTRLTVT.

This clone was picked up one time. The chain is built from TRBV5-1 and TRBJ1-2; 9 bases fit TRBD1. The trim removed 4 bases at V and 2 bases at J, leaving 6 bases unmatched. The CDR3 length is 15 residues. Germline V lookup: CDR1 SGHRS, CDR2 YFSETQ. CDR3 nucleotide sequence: TGCGCCAGCAGCCCCAGCGGACAGGGGAACTATGGCTACACCTTC. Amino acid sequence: CASSPSGQGNYGYTF. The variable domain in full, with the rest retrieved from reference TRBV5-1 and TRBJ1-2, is KAGVTQTPRYLIKTRGQQVTLSCSPISGHRSVSWYQQTPGQGLQFLFEYFSETQRNKGNFPGRFSGRQFSNSRSEMNVSTLELGDSALYLCASSPSGQGNYGYTFGSGTRLTVV.

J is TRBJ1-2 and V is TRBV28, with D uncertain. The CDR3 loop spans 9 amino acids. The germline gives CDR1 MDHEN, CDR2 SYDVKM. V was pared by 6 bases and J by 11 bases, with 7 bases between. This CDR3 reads CASSPPYTF. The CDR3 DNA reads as TGTGCCAGCAGCCCCCCGTACACCTTC.

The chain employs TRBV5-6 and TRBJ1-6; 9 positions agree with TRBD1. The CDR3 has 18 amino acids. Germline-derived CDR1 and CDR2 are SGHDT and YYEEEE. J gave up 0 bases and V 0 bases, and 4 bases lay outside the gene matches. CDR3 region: CASSLGQGVSSYNSPLHF. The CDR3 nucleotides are TGTGCCAGCAGCTTGGGACAGGGGGTTAGCTCCTATAATTCACCCCTCCACTTT. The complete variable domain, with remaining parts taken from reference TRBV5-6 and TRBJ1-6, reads DAGVTQSPTHLIKTRGQQVTLRCSPKSGHDTVSWYQQALGQGPQFIFQYYEEEERQRGNFPDRFSGHQFPNYSSELNVNALLLGDSALYLCASSLGQGVSSYNSPLHFGNGTRLTVT.

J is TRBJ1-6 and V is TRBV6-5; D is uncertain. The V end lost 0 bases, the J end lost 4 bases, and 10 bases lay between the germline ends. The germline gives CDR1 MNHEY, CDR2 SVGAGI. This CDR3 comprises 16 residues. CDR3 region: CASSYSEVRYNSPLHF. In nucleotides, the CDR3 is TGTGCCAGCAGTTACTCCGAGGTCCGTTATAATTCACCCCTCCACTTT.

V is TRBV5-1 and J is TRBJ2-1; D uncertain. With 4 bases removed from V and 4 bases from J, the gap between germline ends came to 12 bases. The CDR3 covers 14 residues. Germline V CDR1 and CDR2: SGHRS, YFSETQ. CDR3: CASSPSPAYNEQFF. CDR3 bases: TGCGCCAGCAGCCCCAGTCCCGCATACAATGAGCAGTTCTTC.

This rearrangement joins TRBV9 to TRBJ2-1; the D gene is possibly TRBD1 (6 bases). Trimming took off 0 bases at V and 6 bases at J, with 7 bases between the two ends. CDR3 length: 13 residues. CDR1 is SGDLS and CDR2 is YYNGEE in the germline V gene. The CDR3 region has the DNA TGTGCCAGCAGCGTAGAAGGGGGCAATGAGCAGTTCTTC. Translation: CASSVEGGNEQFF.

The CDR3 sequence is CSVRLAGGPSYNEQFF. The CDR3 nucleotides are TGCAGCGTGCGACTAGCGGGAGGGCCCTCCTACAATGAGCAGTTCTTC. The V and J genes are TRBV29-1 and TRBJ2-1, with TRBD2 matching over 14 bases. V trimming: 6 bases; J trimming: 0 bases; junction bases outside the gene matches: 4. Germline assignment: CDR1 SQVTM and CDR2 ANQGSEA. The CDR3 is 16 residues long.

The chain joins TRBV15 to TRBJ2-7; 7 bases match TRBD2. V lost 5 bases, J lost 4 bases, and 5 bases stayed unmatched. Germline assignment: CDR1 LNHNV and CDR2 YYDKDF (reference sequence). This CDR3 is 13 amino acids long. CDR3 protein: CATSRDYSYEQYF. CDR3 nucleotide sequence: TGTGCCACCAGCCGGGACTATAGTTACGAGCAGTACTTC. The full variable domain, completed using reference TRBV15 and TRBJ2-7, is DAMVIQNPRYQVTQFGKPVTLSCSQTLNHNVMYWYQQKSSQAPKLLFHYYDKDFNNEADTPDNFQSRRPNTSFCFLDIRSPGLGDTAMYLCATSRDYSYEQYFGPGTRLTVT.

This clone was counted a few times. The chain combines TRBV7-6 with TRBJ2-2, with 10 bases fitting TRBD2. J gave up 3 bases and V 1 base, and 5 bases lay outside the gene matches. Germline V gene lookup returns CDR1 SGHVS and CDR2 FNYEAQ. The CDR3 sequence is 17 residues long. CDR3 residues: CASSLGSGRAHTGELFF. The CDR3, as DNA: TGTGCCAGCAGCTTAGGAAGCGGGAGGGCCCACACCGGGGAGCTGTTTTTT. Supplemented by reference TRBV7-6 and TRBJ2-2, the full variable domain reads GAGVSQSPRYKVTKRGQDVALRCDPISGHVSLYWYRQALGQGPEFLTYFNYEAQQDKSGLPNDRFSAERPEGSISTLTIQRTEQRDSAMYRCASSLGSGRAHTGELFFGEGSRLTVL.

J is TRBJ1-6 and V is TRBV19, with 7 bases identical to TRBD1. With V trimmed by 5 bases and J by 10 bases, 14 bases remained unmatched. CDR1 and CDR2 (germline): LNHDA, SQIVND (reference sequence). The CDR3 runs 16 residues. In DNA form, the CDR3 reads TGTGCCAGTAGTGTAAATTTGGGCAGGGGGATATCACCCCTCCACTTT. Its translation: CASSVNLGRGISPLHF.

Here the CDR3 DNA reads TGTGCCTACCGACGGACGGGGGGGACTGAAGCTTTCTTT. This translates into CAYRRTGGTEAFF. This chain links TRBV30 with TRBJ1-1; D is possibly TRBD1 (5 bases). CDR1 and CDR2 (germline): GTSNPN, SVGIG (reference sequence). The CDR3 is 13 amino acids. Trimming took off 7 bases at V and 5 bases at J, with 17 bases between the two ends. Using reference TRBV30 and TRBJ1-1 for the parts outside the CDR3, the full variable domain is SQTIHQWPATLVQPVGSPLSLECTVEGTSNPNLYWYRQAAGRGLQLLFYSVGIGQISSEVPQNLSASRPQDRQFILSSKKLLLSDSGFYLCAYRRTGGTEAFFGQGTRLTVV.

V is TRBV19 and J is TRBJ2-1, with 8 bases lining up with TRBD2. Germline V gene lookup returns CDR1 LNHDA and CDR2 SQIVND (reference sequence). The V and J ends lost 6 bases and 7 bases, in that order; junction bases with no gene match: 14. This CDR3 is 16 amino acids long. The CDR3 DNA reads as TGTGCCAGTAGCTATATAGCGGGGACATCGGGGAATGAGCAGTTCTTC. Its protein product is CASSYIAGTSGNEQFF. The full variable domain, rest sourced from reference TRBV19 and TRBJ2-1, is DGGITQSPKYLFRKEGQNVTLSCEQNLNHDAMYWYRQDPGQGLRLIYYSQIVNDFQKGDIAEGYSVSREKKESFPLTVTSAQKNPTAFYLCASSYIAGTSGNEQFFGPGTRLTVL.

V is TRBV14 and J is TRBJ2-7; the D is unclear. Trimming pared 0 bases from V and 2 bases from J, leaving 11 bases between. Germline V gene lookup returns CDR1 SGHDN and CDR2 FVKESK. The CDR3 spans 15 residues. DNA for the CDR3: TGTGCCAGCAGCCAAGATGGCTTCTCCGCCTACGAGCAGTACTTC. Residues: CASSQDGFSAYEQYF.